A single sample gave rise to the 17 T cell receptor beta chains below, sequenced in a study of response to subunit inactivated influenza vaccine (dated by TCRdb to 2016 to 2018). The library was obtained by RT-PCR. The data were produced on an Illumina HiSeq 2500. TCRdb's own reprocessing of the public reads used fastp at Q25 and MiXCR and kept productive beta chains. Each record represents a unique CDR3 protein, reported with the most common genes and DNA among its rows. Within this sample are under 200,000 distinct CDR3 sequences, with 10% to 15% of them counted one time only. About 31% of the sample rests with the top ten. These data also featured in a second study, about T cells expressing NK-cell markers. Drawing on the second study: 5'RACE template switching, by which a universal primer site and unique molecular identifiers were added, was used to make TCR beta cDNA libraries.

Sequenced material: CD8+ T cells sorted from PBMCs, taken 12 days after vaccination. Source of these receptors: a man in his fifties or sixties who received an inactivated influenza vaccine. Donor details come from another sample of the same person, matched by shared clones.

The table lists this clonotype with a few counts. The genes are TRBV4-2 and TRBJ2-7, with D perhaps TRBD1 (6 bases). The CDR3 spans 13 residues. Germline CDR1 is LGHNA and CDR2 is YNFKEQ. The germline V and J ends were trimmed by 6 bases and 1 base, with 10 bases remaining between them. DNA of the CDR3: TGTGCCAGCAGAACTACAGGGTCCTACGAGCAGTACTTC. Translating it yields CASRTTGSYEQYF.

This clonotype has more than one count but fewer than ten. The V call is TRBV20-1, the J call TRBJ2-1; 9 bases are a match to TRBD2. Germline V gene data show CDR1 as DFQATT and CDR2 as SNEGSKA (reference sequence). CDR3 size: 17 residues. Trimming took 0 bases from V and 6 from J; bases not matched to a gene: 12. The CDR3: CSARDLRAGGPINEQFF. CDR3 DNA: TGCAGTGCTAGAGACTTAAGGGCGGGAGGGCCCATCAATGAGCAGTTCTTC.

V is TRBV11-2 and J is TRBJ2-1; perhaps TRBD1 as D (6 bases). The CDR3 totals 16 residues. The germline CDR1 and CDR2 sequences are SGHAT and FQNNGV. Between the trimmed V and J ends, which lost 2 bases and 2 bases, there was a span of 13 bases. Written as DNA, the CDR3 is TGTGCCAGCAGCTTATCCAAGTCAGGGGCCTACAATGAGCAGTTCTTC. This encodes CASSLSKSGAYNEQFF.

This clonotype has at least ten counts. This chain joins TRBV7-9 and TRBJ1-1; a weak D match, TRBD1 (6 bases). Looked up from germline, CDR1 is SEHNR and CDR2 is FQNEAQ (reference sequence). This CDR3 contains 13 residues. Between the trimmed V and J ends, which lost 3 bases and 3 bases, there was a span of 8 bases. Here the CDR3 DNA reads TGTGCCAGCAGCTTGGGACACTACACTGAAGCTTTCTTT. It specifies CASSLGHYTEAFF.

This clonotype was picked up a small number of times. The rearrangement joins TRBV5-1 to TRBJ2-3; 8 nucleotides match TRBD1. Per the germline V gene, CDR1 is SGHRS and CDR2 is YFSETQ. This CDR3 is built from 14 residues. The V segment lost 2 bases and the J segment 5 bases; nucleotides outside the gene matches: 4. The DNA for the CDR3 is TGCGCCAGCAGCTTTGTAGGGACAGGAGATACGCAGTATTTT. This encodes CASSFVGTGDTQYF.

A few counts support this clonotype. The V and J genes are TRBV3-1 and TRBJ2-2; 7 bases align to TRBD2. The CDR3 runs 18 residues. V gave up 1 base and J gave up 3 bases; unmatched junction bases: 11. Germline CDR1 and CDR2: LGHDT and YNNKEL (reference sequence). This CDR3 reads CASSQVIAGSWDTGELFF. The CDR3 bases are TGTGCCAGCAGCCAAGTAATAGCGGGCTCCTGGGACACCGGGGAGCTGTTTTTT.

V gene TRBV27 combines with J gene TRBJ2-5; 11 bases agree with TRBD1. Germline V gene sequence: CDR1 MNHEY, CDR2 SMNVEV (reference sequence). This CDR3 region has 15 residues. The V gene end was trimmed by 4 bases and the J gene end by 2 bases; junction bases not matched to a gene: 3. The CDR3 region has the DNA TGTGCCAGCAGTTCGGGACAGGGGGGTCAAGAGACCCAGTACTTC. Protein sequence: CASSSGQGGQETQYF.

This clonotype was detected only a few times. The V gene is TRBV29-1, the J gene TRBJ2-7; no firm D call. The CDR3 length is 11 residues. V dropped 5 bases and J dropped 3 bases, with 8 bases sitting between them. Germline V gene sequence: CDR1 SQVTM, CDR2 ANQGSEA. The CDR3 DNA sequence: TGCAGCGTTCGACTTGGCTACGAGCAGTACTTC. Translating gives CSVRLGYEQYF.

The J gene is TRBJ2-7, the V gene TRBV4-1; 10 bases line up with TRBD2. Germline CDR1 and CDR2: MGHRA and YSYEKL. Germline trimming cut 4 bases from V and 3 bases from J; bases unmatched to any gene: 6. The length of the CDR3 is 15 residues. CDR3 sequence: CASSLQSSGGYEQYF. CDR3 nucleotide sequence: TGCGCCAGCAGCCTGCAATCTAGCGGGGGCTACGAGCAGTACTTC.

V gene TRBV7-2 combines with J gene TRBJ1-6; D is possibly TRBD1 (5 bases). Germline V CDR1 and CDR2: SGHTA, FQGNSA. Between the trimmed V and J ends, which lost 5 bases and 7 bases, there was a span of 21 bases. The CDR3 is 17 residues long. DNA of the CDR3: TGTGCCAGCAGCCCGGGGGGATGGAGTTGGGGCAATTCACCCCTCCACTTT. Its translation is CASSPGGWSWGNSPLHF.

J is TRBJ1-3 and V is TRBV12-3 or TRBV12-4; TRBD1 matches 9 bases. The CDR3 runs 13 residues. The CDR3 DNA is TGTGGGACAGGGGCCCTCTCTGGAAACACCATATATTTT. This translates into CGTGALSGNTIYF.

This clonotype has a count of ten or more. The chain uses TRBV4-1 and TRBJ2-1, with TRBD1 matching 9 bases. Trimming took 4 bases from V and 8 from J; bases not matched to a gene: 6. Germline V lookup: CDR1 MGHRA, CDR2 YSYEKL. This CDR3 comprises 14 residues. The CDR3 sequence is CASSRGQGGDEQFF. In DNA form, the CDR3 reads TGCGCCAGCAGCCGGGGACAGGGAGGAGATGAGCAGTTCTTC.

The table lists this clonotype with many counts. This sequence joins TRBV5-4 and TRBJ2-7; 12 bases fit TRBD1. The junction had 6 bases not matched to a gene; V was cut back by 3 bases and J by 5 bases. This CDR3 spans 15 amino acids. The germline gives CDR1 SGHNT, CDR2 YYREEE (reference sequence). Here the CDR3 DNA reads TGTGCCAGCAGCTCCTGGGACAGGGGGCTCAACGAGCAGTACTTC. Residues: CASSSWDRGLNEQYF.

Only a few counts were recorded for this clonotype. The chain has TRBV27 and TRBJ1-5; TRBD1 matches at 8 bases. The V and J ends lost 10 bases and 6 bases, in that order; junction bases with no gene match: 5. The CDR3 contains 12 residues. Germline lookup yields CDR1 MNHEY and CDR2 SMNVEV (reference sequence). The CDR3 protein is CATRTGFQPQHF. CDR3 sequence (DNA): TGTGCCACCAGGACAGGGTTTCAGCCCCAGCATTTT.

This clonotype appeared many times. This chain uses TRBV5-1 with TRBJ2-7, with D perhaps given as TRBD1 or TRBD2 (5 bases each). Germline assignment: CDR1 SGHRS and CDR2 YFSETQ. The CDR3 is 15 amino acids. V was clipped by 4 bases and J by 4 bases, with 18 bases between them. CDR3 bases: TGCGCCAGCAGCGCTACCCCCGGGACCACTTACGAGCAGTACTTC. It codes for CASSATPGTTYEQYF.

This clonotype was detected a few times. The genes are TRBV20-1 and TRBJ2-1, with 9 positions matching TRBD1. The CDR3 has 15 residues. CDR1 and CDR2 (germline): DFQATT, SNEGSKA (reference sequence). With 1 base clipped from V and 8 bases from J, the junction kept 9 bases outside the gene matches. CDR3 sequence (DNA): TGCAGTGCTAGAGCCCCCGGGACAGGGTGGCATGAGCAGTTCTTC. Its protein product is CSARAPGTGWHEQFF.

The genes are TRBV14 and TRBJ1-2; 9 bases align to TRBD1. V gave up 4 bases and J gave up 8 bases; unmatched junction bases: 17. CDR3 length: 17 amino acids. Germline V gives CDR1 SGHDN, CDR2 FVKESK. CDR3 DNA sequence: TGTGCCAGCAGCCTAGGACAGGGGCAACGAATAAGAGGCGGCTACACCTTC. This translates into CASSLGQGQRIRGGYTF. The full variable domain, completed using reference TRBV14 and TRBJ1-2, is EAGVTQFPSHSVIEKGQTVTLRCDPISGHDNLYWYRRVMGKEIKFLLHFVKESKQDESGMPNNRFLAERTGGTYSTLKVQPAELEDSGVYFCASSLGQGQRIRGGYTFGSGTRLTVV.